This T cell receptor (beta chain) comes out of a study of cytotoxic CD8 clonotypes in ibrutinib-treated CLL. The trim removed 5 bases at V and 4 bases at J, leaving 5 bases unmatched. CDR1 SGHTA and CDR2 FQGTGA come from the germline V gene. The CDR3 covers 14 residues. Study results and caveats: Contraction or stability on treatment was seen for public clonotypes, which were uncommon.

A remark on this clone: Its antigen is not identified.

Extraction of around 2 micrograms of genomic DNA from cryopreserved PBMCs supplied material for TCR beta libraries. Using immunoSEQ multiplex PCR, the repertoire was profiled, and TCRdb retains in-frame clones only, with some absent. This table holds 30,000 to 40,000 clones, roughly two thirds found once. The rearrangement links TRBV7-3 to TRBJ2-1; 7 bases align to TRBD1. Here the sequenced sample was PBMCs, taken before ibrutinib treatment. The sequence was obtained from a human donor with chronic lymphocytic leukemia. Here the CDR3 DNA reads TGTGCCAGCAGCCAAGACAGGGAATACAATGAGCAGTTCTTC. Its protein product is CASSQDREYNEQFF.